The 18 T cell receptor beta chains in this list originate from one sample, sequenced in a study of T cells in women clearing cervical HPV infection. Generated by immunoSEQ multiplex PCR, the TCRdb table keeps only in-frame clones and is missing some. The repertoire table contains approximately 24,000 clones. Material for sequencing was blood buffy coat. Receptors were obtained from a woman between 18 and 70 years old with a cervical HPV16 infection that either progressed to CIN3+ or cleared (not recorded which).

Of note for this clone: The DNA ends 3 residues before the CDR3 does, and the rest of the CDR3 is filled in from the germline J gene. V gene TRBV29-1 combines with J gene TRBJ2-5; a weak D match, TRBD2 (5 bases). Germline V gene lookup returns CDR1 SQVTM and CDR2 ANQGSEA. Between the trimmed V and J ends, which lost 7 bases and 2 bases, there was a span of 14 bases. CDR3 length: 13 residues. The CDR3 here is CSARRQEQETQYF. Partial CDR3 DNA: TGCAGCGCGAGGAGGCAGGAACAAGAGACC.

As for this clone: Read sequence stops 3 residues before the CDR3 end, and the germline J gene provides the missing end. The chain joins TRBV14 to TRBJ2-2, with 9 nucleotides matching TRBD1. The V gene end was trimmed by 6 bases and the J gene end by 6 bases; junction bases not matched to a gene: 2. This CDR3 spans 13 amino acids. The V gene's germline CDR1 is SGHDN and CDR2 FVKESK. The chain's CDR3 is CASRRQGAGELFF. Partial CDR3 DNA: TGTGCCAGCAGAAGACAGGGGGCCGGGGAG.

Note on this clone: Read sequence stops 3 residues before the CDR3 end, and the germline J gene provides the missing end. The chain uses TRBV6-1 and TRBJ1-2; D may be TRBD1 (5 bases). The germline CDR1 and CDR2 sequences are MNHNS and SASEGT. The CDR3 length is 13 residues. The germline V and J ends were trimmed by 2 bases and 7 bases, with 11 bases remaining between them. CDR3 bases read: TGTGCCAGCAGTGAACAGGGATACTCTGGC. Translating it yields CASSEQGYSG. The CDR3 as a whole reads CASSEQGYSGYTF.

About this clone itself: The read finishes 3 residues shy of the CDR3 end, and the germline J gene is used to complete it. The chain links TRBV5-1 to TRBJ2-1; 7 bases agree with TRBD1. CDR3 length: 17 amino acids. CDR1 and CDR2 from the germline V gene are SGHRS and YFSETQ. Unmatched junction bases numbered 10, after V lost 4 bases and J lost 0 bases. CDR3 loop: CASSETGFGPSYNEQFF. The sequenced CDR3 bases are TGCGCCAGCAGCGAGACAGGGTTCGGTCCCTCCTACAATGAG.

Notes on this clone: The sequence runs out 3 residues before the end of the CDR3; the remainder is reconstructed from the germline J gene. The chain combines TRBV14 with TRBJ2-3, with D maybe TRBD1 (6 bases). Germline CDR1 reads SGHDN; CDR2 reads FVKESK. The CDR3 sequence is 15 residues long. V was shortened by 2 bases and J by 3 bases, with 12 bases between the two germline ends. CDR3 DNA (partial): TGTGCCAGCAGCCAATTGAGGACAGATACAGATACG. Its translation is CASSQLRTDTDT. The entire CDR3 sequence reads CASSQLRTDTDTQYF.

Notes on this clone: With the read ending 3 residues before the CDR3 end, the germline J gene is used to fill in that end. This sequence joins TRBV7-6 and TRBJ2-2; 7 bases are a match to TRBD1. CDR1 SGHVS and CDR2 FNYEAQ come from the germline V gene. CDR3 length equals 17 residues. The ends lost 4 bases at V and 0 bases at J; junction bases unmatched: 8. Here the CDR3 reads CASSYSSQGANTGELFF. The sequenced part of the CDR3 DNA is TGTGCCAGCAGCTACTCATCCCAGGGGGCGAACACCGGGGAG.

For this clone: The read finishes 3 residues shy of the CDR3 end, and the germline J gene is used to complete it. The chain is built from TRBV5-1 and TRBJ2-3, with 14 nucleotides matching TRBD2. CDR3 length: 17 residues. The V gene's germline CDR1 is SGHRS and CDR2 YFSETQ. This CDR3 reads CASSPGLAGGIGETQYF. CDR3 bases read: TGCGCCAGCAGCCCAGGACTAGCGGGAGGCATAGGGGAGACG.

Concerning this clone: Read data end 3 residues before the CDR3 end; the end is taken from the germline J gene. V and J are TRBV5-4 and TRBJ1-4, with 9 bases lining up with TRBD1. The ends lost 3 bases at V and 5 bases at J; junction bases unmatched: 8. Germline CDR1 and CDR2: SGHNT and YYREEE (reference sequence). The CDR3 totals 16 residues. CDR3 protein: CASSSYRQGDNEKLFF. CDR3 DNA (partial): TGTGCCAGCAGCTCGTACCGACAGGGGGACAATGAAAAA.

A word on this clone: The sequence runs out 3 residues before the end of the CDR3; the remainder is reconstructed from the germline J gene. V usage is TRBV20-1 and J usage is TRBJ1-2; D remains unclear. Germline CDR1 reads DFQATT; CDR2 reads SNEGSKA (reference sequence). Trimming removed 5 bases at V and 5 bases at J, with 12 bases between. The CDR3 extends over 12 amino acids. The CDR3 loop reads CSADSGDYGYTF. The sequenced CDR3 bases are TGCAGTGCTGACTCCGGGGATTATGGC.

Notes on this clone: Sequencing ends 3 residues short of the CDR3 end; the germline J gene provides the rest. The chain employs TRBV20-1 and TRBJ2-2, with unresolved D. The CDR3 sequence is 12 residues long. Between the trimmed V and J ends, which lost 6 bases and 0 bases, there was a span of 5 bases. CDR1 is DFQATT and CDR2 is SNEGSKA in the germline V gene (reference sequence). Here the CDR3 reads CSATPNTGELFF. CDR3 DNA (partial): TGCAGTGCGACTCCGAACACCGGGGAG.

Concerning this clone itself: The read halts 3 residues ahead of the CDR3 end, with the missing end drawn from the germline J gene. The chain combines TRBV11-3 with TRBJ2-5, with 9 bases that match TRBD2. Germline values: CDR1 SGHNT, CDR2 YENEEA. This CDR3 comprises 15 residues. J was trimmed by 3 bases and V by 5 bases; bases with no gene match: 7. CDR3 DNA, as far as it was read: TGTGCCAGCAGCCCTGGCGGGGGGGCAGAAGAGACC. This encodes CASSPGGGAEET. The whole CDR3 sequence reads CASSPGGGAEETQYF.

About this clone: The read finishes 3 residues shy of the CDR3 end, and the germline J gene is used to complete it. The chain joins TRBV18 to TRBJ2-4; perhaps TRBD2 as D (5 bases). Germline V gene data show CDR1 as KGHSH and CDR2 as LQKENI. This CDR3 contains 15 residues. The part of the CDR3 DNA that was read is TGTGCCAGCTCTCCGACGGACGGACTGGTATCGGGT. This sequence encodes CASSPTDGLVSG. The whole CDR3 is CASSPTDGLVSGQYF.

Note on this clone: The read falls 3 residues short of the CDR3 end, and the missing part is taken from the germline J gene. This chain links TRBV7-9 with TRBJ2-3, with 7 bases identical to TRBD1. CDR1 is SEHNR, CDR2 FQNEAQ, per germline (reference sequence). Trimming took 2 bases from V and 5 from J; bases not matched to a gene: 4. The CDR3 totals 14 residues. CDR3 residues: CASSLSTGEDTQYF. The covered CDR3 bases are TGTGCCAGCAGCTTATCCACAGGGGAAGATACG.

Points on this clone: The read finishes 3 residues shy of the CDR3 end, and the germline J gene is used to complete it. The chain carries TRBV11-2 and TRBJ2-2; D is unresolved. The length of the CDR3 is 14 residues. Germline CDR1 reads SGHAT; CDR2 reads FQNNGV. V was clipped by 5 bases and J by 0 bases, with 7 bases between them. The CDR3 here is CASSPITNTGELFF. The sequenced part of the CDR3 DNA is TGTGCCAGCAGCCCAATCACGAACACCGGGGAG.

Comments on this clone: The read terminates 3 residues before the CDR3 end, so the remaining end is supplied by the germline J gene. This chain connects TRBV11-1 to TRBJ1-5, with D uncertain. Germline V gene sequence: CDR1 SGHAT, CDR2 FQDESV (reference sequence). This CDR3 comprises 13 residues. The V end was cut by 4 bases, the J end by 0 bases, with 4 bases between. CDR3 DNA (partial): TGTGCCAGCAGCTCACATAGCAATCAGCCC. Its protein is CASSSHSNQP. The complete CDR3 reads CASSSHSNQPQHF.

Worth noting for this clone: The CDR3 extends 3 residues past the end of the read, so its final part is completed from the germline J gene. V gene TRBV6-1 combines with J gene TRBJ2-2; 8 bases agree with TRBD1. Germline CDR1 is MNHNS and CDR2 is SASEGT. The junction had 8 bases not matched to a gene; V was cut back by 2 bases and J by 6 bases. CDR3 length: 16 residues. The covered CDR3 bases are TGTGCCAGCAGTGAAAGGGGCAGGGGGCGCCCCGGGGAG. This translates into CASSERGRGRPGE. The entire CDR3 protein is CASSERGRGRPGELFF.

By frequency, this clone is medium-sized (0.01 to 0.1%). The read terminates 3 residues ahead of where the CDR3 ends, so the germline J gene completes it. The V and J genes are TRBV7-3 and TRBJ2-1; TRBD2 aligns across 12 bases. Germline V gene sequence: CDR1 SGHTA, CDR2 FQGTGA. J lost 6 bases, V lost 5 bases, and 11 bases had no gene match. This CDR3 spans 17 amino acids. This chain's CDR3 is CASSPYRLAGATNEQFF. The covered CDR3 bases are TGTGCCAGCAGCCCCTACCGACTAGCGGGGGCTACCAATGAG. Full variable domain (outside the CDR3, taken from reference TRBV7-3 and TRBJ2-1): GAGVSQTPSNKVTEKGKYVELRCDPISGHTALYWYRQSLGQGPEFLIYFQGTGAADDSGLPNDRFFAVRPEGSVSTLKIQRTERGDSAVYLCASSPYRLAGATNEQFFGPGTRLTVL.

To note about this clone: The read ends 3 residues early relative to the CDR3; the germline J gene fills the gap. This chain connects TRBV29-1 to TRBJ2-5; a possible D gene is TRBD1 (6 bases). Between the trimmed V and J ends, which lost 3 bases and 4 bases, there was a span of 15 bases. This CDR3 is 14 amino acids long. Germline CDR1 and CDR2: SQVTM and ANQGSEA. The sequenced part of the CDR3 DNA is TGCAGCGTTGATACAGGGTGGTCGCGAGAGACC. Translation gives CSVDTGWSRET. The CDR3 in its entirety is CSVDTGWSRETQYF.